Listed below are T cell receptor beta chains from one sample, sequenced in a study of PD-L1 blockade in urothelial cancer. Clones were read by immunoSEQ multiplex PCR, and TCRdb kept only the in-frame ones, dropping some. The data hold about 45,000 clones, with more than 75% observed a single time. The specimen comprised PBMCs, sampled around atezolizumab (anti-PD-L1) treatment. The receptors stem from a man between 60 and 70 years old with urothelial cancer. Both conserved end residues are part of each CDR3. D genes are given only for firm matches. Size is omitted from some rows. Given values are once, few, many or a class for expanded clones.

NA	TRBV7-2	TRBJ2-5	NA	CASNNRNEETQYF	TGTGCCAGCAACAACAGGAACGAAGAGACCCAGTACTTC
NA	TRBV4-1	TRBJ2-3	TRBD1	CASSSNDRGSTDTQYF	TGCGCCAGCAGCTCTAACGACAGGGGAAGCACAGATACGCAGTATTTT
NA	TRBV7-2	TRBJ2-5	NA	CASSLGTLQETQYF	TGTGCCAGCAGCTTGGGCACACTCCAAGAGACCCAGTACTTC
few	TRBV28	TRBJ1-1	NA	CASSSDRYTEAFF	TGTGCCAGCAGCTCAGACAGGTACACTGAAGCTTTCTTT
once	TRBV5-8	TRBJ2-1	TRBD1	CASSPGTGRNNEQFF	TGTGCCAGCAGTCCCGGGACAGGGAGGAACAATGAGCAGTTCTTC
few	TRBV28	TRBJ1-2	NA	CASSLLRYGYTF	TGTGCCAGCAGTTTACTTCGCTATGGCTACACCTTC
NA	TRBV6-6	TRBJ1-5	NA	CASTNDRDQPQHF	TGTGCCAGCACTAACGACAGAGATCAGCCCCAGCATTTT
NA	TRBV10-3	TRBJ2-3	TRBD1	CAISGQDKDTQYF	TGTGCCATCAGCGGACAGGACAAAGATACGCAGTATTTT
NA	TRBV28	TRBJ2-7	NA	CASSSPTDEQYF	TGTGCCAGCAGTTCCCCTACGGACGAGCAGTACTTC
NA	TRBV5-1	TRBJ2-7	TRBD1	CASSLDRGSYEQYF	TGCGCCAGCAGCTTGGACAGGGGCAGCTACGAGCAGTACTTC
NA	TRBV19	TRBJ2-3	TRBD2	CASATSGASDTQYF	TGTGCCAGTGCCACTAGCGGGGCTTCAGATACGCAGTATTTT
NA	TRBV5-1	TRBJ2-3	NA	CASTHPSDTQYF	TGCGCCAGCACCCATCCATCAGATACGCAGTATTTT
NA	TRBV28	TRBJ1-4	TRBD1	CASSTQGGASEKLFF	TGTGCCAGCAGTACACAGGGGGGTGCCTCCGAAAAACTGTTTTTT
NA	TRBV19	TRBJ2-7	NA	CASSITEGRTYEQYF	TGTGCCAGTAGTATAACGGAGGGGCGAACCTACGAGCAGTACTTC
NA	TRBV6-5	TRBJ2-7	TRBD1	CASSYSSGQAYEQYF	TGTGCCAGCAGTTACTCTTCGGGACAGGCCTACGAGCAGTACTTC
NA	TRBV7-8	TRBJ2-2	TRBD1	CASSLGTGHTGELFF	TGTGCCAGCAGCTTAGGGACAGGGCACACCGGGGAGCTGTTTTTT
NA	TRBV27	TRBJ2-3	TRBD1	CASSLTGASPTQYF	TGTGCCAGCAGTTTAACAGGGGCCTCCCCAACGCAGTATTTT
NA	TRBV7-2	TRBJ2-3	NA	CATMTGLMDTQYF	TGTGCCACCATGACAGGTTTAATGGATACGCAGTATTTT
NA	TRBV10-2	TRBJ1-2	TRBD1	CASSASGTVKYGYTF	TGCGCCAGCAGTGCGAGTGGGACAGTAAAGTATGGCTACACCTTC
NA	TRBV6-5	TRBJ2-1	NA	CASSFQGSGEQFF	TGTGCCAGCAGTTTCCAGGGGTCGGGTGAGCAGTTCTTC
NA	TRBV7-2	TRBJ2-5	TRBD1	CASRPTGGRETQYF	TGTGCCAGCAGACCAACAGGGGGGAGAGAGACCCAGTACTTC
NA	TRBV27	TRBJ1-1	TRBD1	CASSLWGQKNTEAFF	TGTGCCAGCAGTTTATGGGGACAGAAAAACACTGAAGCTTTCTTT
NA	TRBV5-1	TRBJ2-3	TRBD2	CASSLGLAGVADTQYF	TGCGCCAGCAGCCTGGGACTAGCGGGAGTAGCAGATACGCAGTATTTT
NA	TRBV19	TRBJ2-2	NA	CASSTPTNTGELFF	TGTGCCAGTAGTACCCCCACTAACACCGGGGAGCTGTTTTTT
NA	TRBV5-5	TRBJ1-2	NA	CASSPEGSYSYTF	TGTGCCAGCAGCCCAGAGGGAAGCTATAGCTACACCTTC
NA	TRBV11-2	TRBJ2-5	TRBD2	CASSSHLAGAPETQYF	TGTGCCAGCAGCTCGCATCTAGCGGGGGCTCCAGAGACCCAGTACTTC
NA	TRBV2	TRBJ2-3	TRBD2	CASSSTSRGTDTQYF	TGTGCCAGCAGCTCGACTAGCCGGGGCACAGATACGCAGTATTTT
once	TRBV29-1	TRBJ1-1	NA	CSVEGLRPGSNTEAFF	TGCAGCGTTGAAGGGTTAAGGCCAGGCTCGAACACTGAAGCTTTCTTT
NA	TRBV29-1	TRBJ2-7	NA	CSVAATGGYEQYF	TGCAGCGTTGCGGCTACCGGGGGCTACGAGCAGTACTTC
NA	TRBV9	TRBJ2-1	TRBD2	CASSRTSGGYNEQFF	TGTGCCAGCAGCCGGACTAGCGGGGGGTACAATGAGCAGTTCTTC
NA	TRBV7-2	TRBJ2-5	TRBD1	CASSGQGRETQYF	TGTGCCAGCAGCGGACAGGGGCGAGAGACCCAGTACTTC
NA	TRBV9	TRBJ1-2	NA	CASSVSEGGGYTF	TGTGCCAGCAGCGTAAGTGAGGGAGGTGGCTACACCTTC
NA	TRBV30	TRBJ2-7	TRBD1	CAWGRAGGYEQYF	TGTGCCTGGGGAAGGGCAGGGGGCTACGAGCAGTACTTC
NA	TRBV28	TRBJ2-7	TRBD1	CAIRPGTGGYEQYF	TGTGCCATTCGACCCGGGACAGGGGGCTACGAGCAGTACTTC
NA	TRBV15	TRBJ2-1	NA	CATSRGRVHNEQFF	TGTGCCACCAGCAGAGGCAGGGTACACAATGAGCAGTTCTTC
NA	TRBV6-5	TRBJ2-7	TRBD1	CASSPGGQGIYEQYF	TGTGCCAGCAGCCCGGGGGGACAGGGCATCTACGAGCAGTACTTC
NA	TRBV6-5	TRBJ2-5	NA	CASTPTWRNQETQYF	TGTGCCAGCACCCCTACCTGGAGGAACCAAGAGACCCAGTACTTC
NA	TRBV11-2	TRBJ2-7	NA	CASSPTGYEQYF	TGTGCCAGCAGCCCCACAGGCTACGAGCAGTACTTC
NA	TRBV10-2	TRBJ2-7	NA	CASRLDYEQYF	TGCGCCAGCAGGCTAGACTACGAGCAGTACTTC
NA	TRBV4-2	TRBJ1-1	NA	CASSQDIAGNTEAFF	TGTGCCAGCAGCCAAGATATTGCAGGGAACACTGAAGCTTTCTTT
few	TRBV6-4	TRBJ2-7	TRBD1	CARPNRGYEQYF	TGTGCCAGACCCAACAGGGGCTACGAGCAGTACTTC
NA	TRBV5-6	TRBJ2-3	NA	CASSPTFDDTQYF	TGTGCCAGCAGCCCTACCTTCGATGATACGCAGTATTTT
NA	TRBV29-1	TRBJ2-7	NA	CSVESVNEQYF	TGCAGCGTTGAATCGGTGAACGAGCAGTACTTC
NA	TRBV7-2	TRBJ1-2	NA	CASSLGPGGGGYTF	TGTGCCAGCAGCTTAGGTCCCGGTGGCGGGGGCTACACCTTC
NA	TRBV27	TRBJ2-7	TRBD2	CASSLREGYEQYF	TGTGCCAGCAGTCTACGGGAGGGGTACGAGCAGTACTTC
NA	TRBV6-5	TRBJ2-1	TRBD2	CASSYGWASGYNEQFF	TGTGCCAGCAGTTACGGTTGGGCTAGCGGATACAATGAGCAGTTCTTC
NA	TRBV5-1	TRBJ1-2	TRBD1	CASSPGQGGWGYTF	TGCGCCAGCTCGCCGGGACAGGGGGGCTGGGGCTACACCTTC